This T cell receptor (beta chain) was documented in a study of T cell repertoires in cytomegalovirus infection. As for the study in general: Researchers turned to recently identified HLA-C-restricted CMV epitopes as well as well-studied HLA-B-restricted ones.

TCRdb called the reads again in MiXCR, with one record for every CDR3 protein. In the table there are about 700,000 distinct CDR3 sequences, around 31% of which are singletons. The CDR3 is 16 amino acids. V was shortened by 5 bases and J by 6 bases, with 19 bases between the two germline ends. Germline lookup yields CDR1 SGHVS and CDR2 FNYEAQ. General study points: Cumulative frequency (of public TCR beta family members) identified carriers of CMV plus the relevant HLA.

With respect to this clonotype: Its antigen is undetermined.

The chain recombines TRBV7-6 with TRBJ2-2; D is unresolved. This clonotype was obtained from a human donor in good health (CMV status not recorded). Some clones in this sample may be carry-over from other donors' samples. The specimen was cultured PBMCs, collected from culture after CMV antigen stimulation. The CDR3 DNA reads as TGTGCCAGCAGCCCAAGCGTCCCTAACGGATCCGGGGAGCTGTTTTTT. Amino acids: CASSPSVPNGSGELFF.